Shown below are 8 T cell receptor beta chains from a single sample sequenced in a study of cytomegalovirus exposure and HLA in healthy donors (dated by TCRdb to 2016 to 2017). Libraries were built with the immunoSEQ multiplex PCR assay. A mixture of 60 forward primers for TCR Vbeta segments and 13 reverse primers for TCR Jbeta segments was used in the multiplex PCR. TCRdb mirrors the immuneACCESS table, restricted to in-frame sequences. Some clones are absent from its copies; in checked studies, under half trace to an unresolved V gene, and the reason for the others is unknown. This sample has some 160,000 clones in its table, and about 88% of those were observed once. The ten largest clones represent approximately 2% of the sample. The material sequenced was PBMCs. All receptors derive from a woman aged 18 to 35 in good health and CMV-seronegative.

The genes are TRBV28 and TRBJ2-7, with TRBD1 identical over 9 bases. Germline lookup yields CDR1 MDHEN and CDR2 SYDVKM. The CDR3 loop spans 15 amino acids. The trim removed 2 bases at V and 7 bases at J, leaving 9 bases unmatched. In nucleotides, the CDR3 is TGTGCCAGCAGTTTAAATGGACAGGGGTTGGGAGAGCAGTACTTC. This codes for CASSLNGQGLGEQYF.

This clone was seen more than once but under ten times. The chain recombines TRBV5-6 with TRBJ2-2; TRBD1 agrees at 9 bases. The CDR3 totals 15 residues. Trimming took 5 bases from V and 4 from J; bases not matched to a gene: 6. Germline CDR1 SGHDT, CDR2 YYEEEE. The CDR3 region has the DNA TGTGCCAGCAGTGTGGGGACAGGGACCACCGGGGAGCTGTTTTTT. Amino acids: CASSVGTGTTGELFF.

The rearrangement joins TRBV7-9 to TRBJ1-1; 7 bases agree with TRBD1. Germline V lookup: CDR1 SEHNR, CDR2 FQNEAQ (reference sequence). V lost 6 bases and J lost 8; bases outside the gene matches: 6. The CDR3 length is 12 residues. CDR3 sequence reads: CASSSTGVEAFF. The CDR3 DNA is TGTGCCAGCAGTTCTACAGGGGTCGAAGCTTTCTTT.

The V and J genes are TRBV27 and TRBJ2-7, with TRBD1 matching 8 bases. The CDR3 has 14 amino acids. Germline CDR1 MNHEY, CDR2 SMNVEV (reference sequence). V was pared by 1 base and J by 3 bases, with 2 bases of the junction left unmatched. DNA of the CDR3: TGTGCCAGCAGTTTATACAGGGGGGTCTACGAGCAGTACTTC. Translated: CASSLYRGVYEQYF.

The chain is built from TRBV7-9 and TRBJ2-6; 8 positions match TRBD1. Trimming removed 1 base from V and 2 bases from J; junction bases left unmatched: 4. In germline, CDR1 is SEHNR, CDR2 FQNEAQ (reference sequence). This CDR3 is built from 17 residues. The CDR3 nucleotides are TGTGCCAGCAGCTTAGGGACAGGGCCACCTGGGGCCAACGTCCTGACTTTC. Protein sequence: CASSLGTGPPGANVLTF.

The chain combines TRBV6-5 with TRBJ2-5, with D maybe TRBD2 (5 bases). Germline lookup yields CDR1 MNHEY and CDR2 SVGAGI. There are 14 residues in the CDR3. Deletions cut 5 bases from V and 4 bases from J, with 14 bases between. The CDR3 nucleotides are TGTGCCAGCAGTCCAGCGGCCAAACGAGAGACCCAGTACTTC. Protein: CASSPAAKRETQYF.

This clone was seen just once. The V gene is TRBV2, the J gene TRBJ1-3, with D tentatively TRBD1 (6 bases). In germline, CDR1 is SNHLY, CDR2 FYNNEI. CDR3 length: 15 residues. Trimming pared 2 bases from V and 0 bases from J, leaving 8 bases between. The CDR3 DNA is TGTGCCAGCAGTGAACAGGGGAACTCTGGAAACACCATATATTTT. Encoded protein: CASSEQGNSGNTIYF.

The rearrangement uses TRBV18 and TRBJ2-7; no firm D call. The CDR3 has 14 amino acids. Germline V gene sequence: CDR1 KGHSH, CDR2 LQKENI. V lost 0 bases, J lost 5 bases, and 11 bases lay in between. The CDR3 region is CASSPPTAEHEQYF. In nucleotides, the CDR3 is TGTGCCAGCTCACCACCTACAGCTGAGCACGAGCAGTACTTC.